The sequence of this TCR beta chain was determined in a study of cytomegalovirus exposure and HLA in healthy donors. The study, taken as a whole, reports: When analyzed later, a missense DCLRE1C variant was found to be linked to TCR beta V- and J-gene trimming.

The PCR employed 60 Vbeta primers together with 13 Jbeta primers. Per the study methods: In a later analysis, roughly 11 million of approximately 86 million unique beta chains occurred in at least two donors. Produced via immunoSEQ multiplex PCR; TCRdb's table is partial and in-frame only. V, J and clone size are those of that table, while D and trimming were read from the DNA. The table shows around 230,000 clones, with around 83% occurring only once. Trimming cost V 8 bases and J 2 bases, with 23 bases left between them. Germline-derived CDR1 and CDR2 are SGHVS and FQNEAQ. The CDR3 is 17 residues long. Worth noting for this clone: Its matching antigen is unknown.

Sequencing was carried out using PBMCs. This sequence joins TRBV7-8 and TRBJ2-3, with a weak D call TRBD2 (6 bases). This TCR was recovered from a girl between 2 and 10 years old in good health and CMV-seronegative. CDR3 loop: CASPLGPGGGITDTQYF. The CDR3 region has the DNA TGTGCCAGCCCGTTAGGTCCGGGCGGAGGGATCACAGATACGCAGTATTTT.